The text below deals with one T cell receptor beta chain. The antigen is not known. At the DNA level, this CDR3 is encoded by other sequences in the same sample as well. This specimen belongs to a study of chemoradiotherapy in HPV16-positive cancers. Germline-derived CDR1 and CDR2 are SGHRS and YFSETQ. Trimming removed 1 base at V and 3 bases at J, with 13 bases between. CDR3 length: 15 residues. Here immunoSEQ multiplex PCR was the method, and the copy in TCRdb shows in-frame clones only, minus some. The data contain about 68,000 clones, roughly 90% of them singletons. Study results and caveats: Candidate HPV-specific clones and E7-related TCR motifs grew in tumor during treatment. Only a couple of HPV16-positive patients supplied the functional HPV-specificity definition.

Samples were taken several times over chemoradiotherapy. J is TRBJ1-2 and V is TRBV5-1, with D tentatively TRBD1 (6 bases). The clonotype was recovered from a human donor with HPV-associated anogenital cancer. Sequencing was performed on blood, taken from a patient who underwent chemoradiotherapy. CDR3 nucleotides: TGCGCCAGCAGCTTGTCAGGGGTCGGGGACTATGGCTACACCTTC. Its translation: CASSLSGVGDYGYTF.